The text below deals with one TCR beta chain. The antigen is unknown. The source of the sample is a study of vaccination effects on CD4 cells after COVID-19. Whole-study context: It was a median of 72 days after the second dose that post-vaccine samples were obtained. Study-level points and caveats: Clones of infection and vaccine origin contracted markedly late after vaccination.

Profiling relied on immunoSEQ multiplex PCR, and the TCRdb table lists in-frame clones only, not all of them. Of approximately 17,000 clones detected, around 64% appear once; the ten largest clones hold 9%. Before sequencing, viral peptide pools were used by the ViraFEST assay to expand antigen-specific CD4+ T cells. Culture proceeded for roughly ten days, and CD4+ T cells were then isolated. Each participant was given two doses of one vaccine (BNT162b2 or mRNA-1273). Prior SARS-CoV-2 infection was absent in the vaccine recipients, as shown by negative nucleocapsid antibodies. Culturing of two million PBMC per well took place with around 10 IU/ml IL-2 and about 9.3 ug/ml peptides. Germline V gene data show CDR1 as LNHNV and CDR2 as YYDKDF (reference sequence). CDR3 length equals 16 residues. V shed 0 bases and J shed 7 bases, with 15 bases lying between them.

V and J are TRBV15 and TRBJ2-2; tentatively, D is TRBD1 or TRBD2 (5 bases each). Sequencing was performed on CD4+ T cells from PBMCs cultured with SARS-CoV-2 spike peptides, taken after COVID-19 vaccination. The sequence came from a human donor who received a COVID-19 vaccine. The CDR3 loop is CATSRERGGGGGELFF. In nucleotides, the CDR3 is TGTGCCACCAGCAGAGAGAGGGGTGGAGGAGGCGGGGAGCTGTTTTTT.